This record looks at one T cell receptor beta chain sequence and its context. Antigen specificity is unknown. This sample was taken from a study of graft-versus-host responses after intestinal transplantation. Across the whole study: Grafts that recipients had were multivisceral, liver-intestinal, or isolated intestinal transplants. Each patient got anti-thymocyte globulin induction, then tacrolimus and steroids for two to four years.

Sequencing was performed with immunoSEQ multiplex PCR; in TCRdb, only in-frame clones are kept and a portion is missing. Among some 48,000 clones listed, approximately 96% were seen once. The V gene end was trimmed by 4 bases and the J gene end by 1 base; junction bases not matched to a gene: 10. Germline-derived CDR1 and CDR2 are LGHNA and YSLEER. CDR3 length: 17 residues. Study-level results: Some GvH clones appeared in ileal mucosa or blood before recipient bone marrow. High graft-versus-host to host-versus-graft clonal ratios were found in allografts of patients who had graft-donor T cell macrochimerism.

The specimen comprised unstimulated CD8+ T cells sorted from spleen or lymph node cells, sampled before transplant. The receptor was isolated from a human donor who was the organ donor for an intestinal transplant. This rearrangement joins TRBV4-3 to TRBJ1-1; 9 bases align to TRBD1. Written as DNA, the CDR3 is TGCGCCAGCAGCCTATCCGTACCGGGACAGGGGAACACTGAAGCTTTCTTT. This encodes CASSLSVPGQGNTEAFF.